This T cell receptor beta chain originates from a study of OX40 agonist ivuxolimab in advanced cancers. Study background: Melanoma, hepatocellular carcinoma, head and neck or renal cell cancer occurred in dose-escalation patients. Regarding the study as a whole: Some patients who did not respond also had low normalized T-cell clonal expansion.

TCRdb's table, derived via immunoSEQ multiplex PCR, lists solely in-frame clones and lacks some. The sample contains around 63,000 clones, 82% of which appear only once. Germline CDR1 SEHNR, CDR2 FQNEAQ (reference sequence). The CDR3 covers 14 residues. The V segment lost 4 bases and the J segment 7 bases; nucleotides outside the gene matches: 8. About this clone: Its antigen is not identified.

The TCR comes from an adult with an advanced solid tumor such as melanoma, head and neck, liver or kidney cancer. The material sequenced was CD4+ or CD8+ T cells sorted from blood, taken in a trial of the OX40 agonist ivuxolimab. The V gene is TRBV7-9, the J gene TRBJ2-7, with 9 bases identical to TRBD1. CDR3 in DNA: TGTGCCAGCAGCTCCCCCACAGGGGGCTTAGAGCAGTACTTC. Its protein product is CASSSPTGGLEQYF.